Described below is a single T cell receptor beta chain sequence and its context. This clone was observed a single time. Its antigen specificity is not known. Base qualities are not provided; no much larger clone lies one nucleotide away. The cohort consisted of 650 to 700 healthy bone marrow donors. At the time of sampling, every cohort member was nominally healthy, though immune exposures that went unrecorded were likely present. The donor tested CMV seronegative and was one of the 352 seronegative cohort members. Each donor provided a peripheral blood sample, and peripheral blood mononuclear cells were used for TCR beta sequencing. The Qiagen DNeasy Blood Extraction Kit was used to extract genomic DNA from the blood cell samples. This sample is part of a study of cytomegalovirus exposure and HLA in healthy donors (dated by TCRdb to between 2016 and 2019). General notes on the study: In an earlier analysis of under 600 of the donors, 276 Gb of sequence data and some 100 million unique TCR beta sequences from about 190 million T cells were reported. Around 320 gigabases of sequencing data and around 87 million unique TCR sequences were included in an early release covering about 700 HLA-typed donors. Among the roughly 410 genotyped donors, about 83% belonged to the genetic ancestry cluster associated with self-reported Caucasian donors. The study aimed to test whether cataloging public T cell receptors could reveal signatures of past pathogen exposure. The T cell repertoires of some 700 subjects were profiled by immunosequencing and related to cytomegalovirus serostatus. Besides the first cohort of more than 650 subjects, a separate validation cohort made up of some 110 different subjects was used. To predict cytomegalovirus infection status, the study combined high-throughput TCR immunosequencing, statistical association of individual TCRs with disease status, and machine learning. A later analysis re-analyzed previously published TCR beta repertoires from 666 donors and added high-resolution HLA genotyping to study TCR occurrence patterns. Rather than using new phenotypic data, the later analysis identified candidate immune exposures from TCR beta sequences and from how often those sequences occurred across donors. In an earlier analysis of 587 of the donors, high-throughput TCR beta sequencing was used to judge whether each TCR beta V gene segment behaved as functional or pseudogenic. Donor age, sex, ethnicity and CMV serostatus were compiled alongside the repertoire data. A later genetic analysis used genome-wide SNP genotypes for about three fifths of the roughly 700 donors, treating that subset as a discovery cohort. Every discovery cohort repertoire had been produced on one sequencing platform. Both class I and class II loci were covered by HLA typing, at four-digit resolution. Typing coverage differed by locus: A, B, C, DRB1 and DQB1 were typed in about 620-640 donors, DQA1 in 522, DPA1 in some 600, and DPB1 in just under 490. Five DR-DQ haplotypes were handled as single units for association and clustering, since linkage in the cohort was strong. Across about 370 genotyped donors of the cohort, an average of about 240,000 unique TCR beta nucleotide sequences per donor were sequenced, and approximately 19% of those sequences were non-productive. The paper as a whole reports these results and caveats: A later analysis associated some 17,000 TCR beta sequences with specific HLA alleles at a false discovery rate of 0.05. Linkage disequilibrium might explain the correlated functional status among segregating V segments, but an unknown experimental factor could not be excluded. Roughly uniform sequencing depth across donors was assumed in presence/absence analyses, although this assumption may not hold. In a later analysis, several top co-occurrence clusters were reported to appear linked to parvovirus B19, influenza, CMV and Epstein-Barr virus. A cluster of highly shared sequence variants was judged likely to represent a technical artifact of the sequencing pipeline. For the cohort, immune exposure information was limited to CMV serostatus. In a later analysis, TCR association rates were found to vary across HLA loci, with the most associated TCRs seen for DRB1 alleles and the fewest for HLA-C alleles. Because HLA typing was missing for some donors at each locus, association tests included only the typed subset. While some public TCRs were present in many individuals, most TCR sequences turned up only very rarely across donors. A further reported finding was that TCR beta sequences accurately predicted the HLA-A and HLA-B alleles for most subjects in the first cohort. Assigning TCR associations to individual alleles was difficult when HLA alleles, especially DR and DQ, strongly co-occurred. V-gene and J-gene trimming of TCR beta chains was associated with a missense DCLRE1C variant in a later genetic analysis, and the association was replicated in an independent cohort. About 17 rarely observed V segments, including chromosome 9 orphons, were excluded from the earlier analysis of 550 to 700 of the donors because counts were too low. In a later genetic analysis, fewer N-insertions in productive TCRs were reported among donors in an Asian-associated ancestry cluster than the roughly 700-donor mean. The 87-base-pair reads could not distinguish some IMGT-functional V segments, including TRBV6-2 and TRBV6-3, so those segments were excluded. According to a later analysis, most CMV-associated TCR beta chains appeared to be HLA-restricted, and the HLA associations seemed to be driven largely by CMV exposure. The study gave a list of some 150 TCR beta chains associated with cytomegalovirus. An earlier analysis of some 590 of the donors showed that most TCR beta V segments appeared in productive rearrangements either about 87% or about 30% of the time, which broadly matched IMGT annotations. A few of the identified cytomegalovirus-associated TCR beta chains were confirmed in vitro to be specific for cytomegalovirus antigens. Compared with equally common non-associated chains, HLA-associated TCR beta chains in a later analysis were more clonally expanded and had lower generation probabilities. Only TCR beta chains were sequenced in this cohort, and the absence of alpha or paired-chain data limited detectable features. According to the authors, the approach could potentially be generalized to other disease states and immunological phenotypes. In both the original and validation cohorts, the classifier was reported to diagnose cytomegalovirus status with high specificity and sensitivity.

V and J lose 6 bases and 7 bases, and a span of 15 bases separates them. The germline V gene gives CDR1 as MDHEN and CDR2 as SYDVKM. The CDR3, from cysteine to phenylalanine, totals 13 residues. Of all the DNA, just the CDR3 is kept, 39 bases in frame from base 1. The receptor library was made with the immunoSEQ multiplex PCR assay. The multiplex PCR relied on a mix of 60 forward primers for TCR Vbeta segments and 13 reverse primers for TCR Jbeta segments. A multiplex PCR assay on genomic DNA amplified the CDR3 region of rearranged TCR beta genes. Amplified TCR beta libraries were sequenced as 87-base-pair reads on the Illumina HiSeq System. The source study handled its data this way. In a later analysis, around 80 million unique TCR beta chains were counted across the approximately 620 repertoires, and about 9.9 million of these chains were shared by at least two donors. A nearest-neighbor algorithm error-corrected the raw reads and collapsed the reads into unique sequences, merging closely related sequences to remove PCR and sequencing errors. CDR3 sequences were aligned to IMGT reference sequences to assign V, D and J gene segments. For a sequence to be retained, a match of at least six nucleotides was required to both a V gene segment and a J gene segment. A rearrangement was called productive if the CDR3 had no stop codons and remained in frame with V and J, and every other rearrangement was called non-productive. Following IMGT convention, CDR3 was defined as the stretch from the second conserved V-encoded cysteine to the conserved J-encoded phenylalanine. The earlier analysis of about 590 of the donors excluded sequences that lacked an unambiguous match to a single V gene segment. An earlier analysis of a few hundred of the donors called V segments functional above 56.7% productive rearrangements and segregating when the between-donor standard deviation exceeded 5%. A statistical classification framework was built to diagnose cytomegalovirus status from the catalog of TCR beta chain sequences. In a later analysis, V and J genes were assigned by comparing TCR nucleotide sequences against IMGT/GENE-DB human TR gene sequences. The TCRdist pipeline was used in a later analysis to assign CDR3 sequences and most-parsimonious VDJ recombination scenarios. A later analysis defined each TCR beta chain by its CDR3 amino acid sequence plus V-gene family, and excluded reads lacking a unique V-gene family. To address suspected cross-contamination and a sequencing artifact, a later analysis removed approximately 600 highly shared, low-generation-probability nucleotide sequences. For each public chain, a later analysis derived a clonal expansion index from normalized ranks of inferred template counts within each repertoire. Generation probabilities in a later analysis came from a VDJ recombination model fitted to out-of-frame rearrangements, and those results were checked against IGoR. In a later analysis, hypergeometric tests were used to score TCR-TCR, TCR-HLA and TCR-CMV co-occurrence, with a repertoire-size bias correction applied to TCR pairs. A later analysis estimated false discovery rates by permuting HLA or CMV assignments 20 times. In a later analysis, co-occurring TCRs were grouped using DBSCAN, with TCRdist sequence similarity added in when clustering inside HLA-allele-positive subsets. Repertoires with fewer than 30,000 or more than 120,000 public chains, plus five repertoires with anomalous nucleotide sharing, were excluded from co-occurrence clustering. TCRdb mirrors the immuneACCESS table, restricted to in-frame sequences. Some clones are absent from its copies; in checked studies, under half trace to an unresolved V gene, and the reason for the others is unknown. V and J calls plus clone size are reproduced from that table; the DNA served to infer D and trimming. The table for this sample lists about 190,000 clones; about 89% of them were counted only once. Of the sample, 1.3% is held by the ten largest clones.

The sequence is built from TRBV28 and TRBJ1-1; the D gene is possibly TRBD1, with 5 bases matching. This TCR came from a man younger than 40 in good health and CMV-seronegative. The sequenced sample was PBMCs. CDR3 reads: CASSSRVFGEAFF. The DNA sequence is as follows: TGTGCCAGCAGCTCCAGGGTTTTCGGTGAAGCTTTCTTT.